The table lists the clone carrying this T cell receptor beta chain with many counts. The junction and the germline gene differ at one end; a read error may be behind it. The CDR3 runs to 12 residues. Amplification of TCR beta CDR3 regions used RNA transcripts. A first-round RT-PCR used HTBI primers, followed by a second-round multiplex PCR. MiXCR was run by TCRdb on the multiplex PCR reads, yielding one entry per CDR3 protein. The data hold 200,000 to 250,000 distinct CDR3 sequences, with less than 30% observed a single time. This sample is drawn from a study of Graves' ophthalmopathy and Graves' hyperthyroidism.

The source is a man aged 45 to 65 with Graves' ophthalmopathy. Material: peripheral blood. This chain joins TRBV12-3 or TRBV12-4 and TRBJ1-1; TRBD1 aligns across 8 bases. The CDR3 loop is CASSLSGGRCLF. The CDR3 DNA reads as TGTGCCAGCAGTTTATCAGGGGGCCGTTGCCTCTTT.